The T cell receptor beta chain under discussion was sequenced for a study of T cell responses to AZD1222 COVID-19 vaccine. Looking at the study overall: Second-dose groups at about 4 or about 12 weeks were pooled.

Produced via immunoSEQ multiplex PCR; TCRdb's table is partial and in-frame only. In the table there are around 150,000 clones, approximately 92% of which are singletons. The TCR sequence derives from an adult in good health. Source: peripheral blood, taken on day 0 of AZD1222 vaccination.

In nucleotides, the CDR3 is TGTGCCAGCAGCCCTCCGGGGGCCAGGGGGCAAAGCAATCAGCCCCAGCATTTT. The encoded protein is CASSPPGARGQSNQPQHF. The V call is TRBV6-2 or TRBV6-3, the J call TRBJ1-5; 8 positions agree with TRBD1. This CDR3 has 18 residues. CDR1 and CDR2 (germline): MNHEY, SVGEGT. J gave up 1 base and V 6 bases, and 14 bases lay outside the gene matches.